The 6 T cell receptor beta chains below were found in one sample sequenced in a study of blood T cell repertoires in COVID-19. This table comes from immunoSEQ multiplex PCR, and its TCRdb copy is limited to in-frame clones, with some not included. The top ten clones hold over 9.5% of a sample with some 130,000 clones, 70% to 85% of them seen once. Sample: peripheral blood. The receptors come from a man aged 60-69 years who had recovered from COVID-19.

The chain joins TRBV6-5 to TRBJ1-4, with TRBD1 matching over 9 bases. Germline lookup yields CDR1 MNHEY and CDR2 SVGAGI. The CDR3 is 14 residues long. V trimming: 6 bases; J trimming: 6 bases; junction bases outside the gene matches: 5. DNA of the CDR3: TGTGCCAGCAGAAGTCGGACAGGGGATGAAAAACTGTTTTTT. Its translation: CASRSRTGDEKLFF.

V gene TRBV24-1 combines with J gene TRBJ2-2; possibly TRBD1 for D (6 bases). The CDR3 is 16 residues long. V was clipped by 7 bases and J by 4 bases, with 18 bases between them. Germline assignment: CDR1 KGHDR and CDR2 SFDVKD. CDR3 bases: TGTGCCACCAGCGACCCCGGGACAAGGACCACCGGGGAGCTGTTTTTT. Residues: CATSDPGTRTTGELFF.

This chain joins TRBV19 and TRBJ2-5; TRBD2 might be the D (6 bases). In germline, CDR1 is LNHDA, CDR2 SQIVND (reference sequence). The CDR3 is 15 residues long. V was clipped by 3 bases and J by 5 bases, with 16 bases between them. CDR3 in amino acids: CASSIRLGGKETQYF. CDR3 in DNA: TGTGCCAGTAGTATTCGGCTGGGGGGTAAGGAGACCCAGTACTTC.

V is TRBV6-1 and J is TRBJ1-4; TRBD1 matches at 7 bases. V was pared by 4 bases and J by 2 bases, with 7 bases of the junction left unmatched. Germline CDR1 and CDR2: MNHNS and SASEGT. This CDR3 is 16 amino acids long. CDR3 region: CASSGNRGATNEKLFF. In DNA form, the CDR3 reads TGTGCCAGCAGTGGTAACAGGGGTGCGACTAATGAAAAACTGTTTTTT.

The chain uses TRBV10-3 and TRBJ1-1; TRBD1 aligns across 9 bases. This CDR3 region has 14 residues. The V and J ends lost 7 bases and 4 bases, in that order; junction bases with no gene match: 7. CDR1 is ENHRY and CDR2 is SYGVKD in the germline V gene. This CDR3 is CAITRTGEGTEAFF. CDR3 nucleotides: TGTGCCATCACCCGGACAGGGGAGGGCACTGAAGCTTTCTTT.

In nucleotides, the CDR3 is TGTGCCATCAGTGCAGACAGGGTCTCCTACGAGCAGTACTTC. It yields the protein CAISADRVSYEQYF. The chain combines TRBV10-3 with TRBJ2-7; 7 nucleotides line up with TRBD1. Germline assignment: CDR1 ENHRY and CDR2 SYGVKD. The CDR3 length is 14 residues. Germline trimming cut 4 bases from V and 0 bases from J; bases unmatched to any gene: 3.